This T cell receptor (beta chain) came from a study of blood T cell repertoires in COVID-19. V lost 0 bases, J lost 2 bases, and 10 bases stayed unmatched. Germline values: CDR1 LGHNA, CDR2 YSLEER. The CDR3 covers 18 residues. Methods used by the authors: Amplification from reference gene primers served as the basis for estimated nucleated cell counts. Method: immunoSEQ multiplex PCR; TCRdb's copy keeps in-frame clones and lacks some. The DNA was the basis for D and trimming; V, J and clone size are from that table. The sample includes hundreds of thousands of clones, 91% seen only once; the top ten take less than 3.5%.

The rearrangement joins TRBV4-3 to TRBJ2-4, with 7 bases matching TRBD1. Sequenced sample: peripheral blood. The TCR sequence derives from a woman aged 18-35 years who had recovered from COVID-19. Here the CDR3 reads CASSQEPKRQGTKNIQYF. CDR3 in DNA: TGCGCCAGCAGCCAAGAGCCTAAGCGACAGGGAACCAAAAACATTCAGTACTTC.